This entry describes one T cell receptor beta chain. TCRdb's copy holds only in-frame clones and misses some; the assay was immunoSEQ multiplex PCR. The table lists under 200,000 clones, approximately 87% of them singletons. Germline V gene sequence: CDR1 SGDLS, CDR2 YYNGEE. Trimming cost V 0 bases and J 0 bases; bases outside gene matches: 0. The CDR3 sequence is 15 residues long. This specimen belongs to a study of blood T cell repertoires in COVID-19. Study-wide context: From T cells, B-cell-depleted T cells, or PBMCs came the material, which was cDNA or gDNA.

The material sequenced was peripheral blood. The clonotype comes from a woman in her 70s with acute or convalescent COVID-19. This sequence joins TRBV9 and TRBJ2-1, with 7 nucleotides matching TRBD2. CDR3 protein: CASSVGGGSYNEQFF. In nucleotides, the CDR3 is TGTGCCAGCAGCGTAGGCGGGGGCTCCTACAATGAGCAGTTCTTC.